This T cell receptor beta chain was recorded in a study of T cell changes during pregnancy in multiple sclerosis. Germline values: CDR1 SGDLS, CDR2 YYNGEE. This CDR3 region has 17 residues. V was cut by 4 bases and J by 2 bases, with 20 bases left in between. The data were produced by immunoSEQ multiplex PCR, yet TCRdb's version contains in-frame clones alone and is incomplete. The sample includes 51,000 or so clones, 93% seen only once; the top ten take about 2%. The TCR comes from a female donor with multiple sclerosis, enrolled in a pregnancy study. V gene TRBV9 combines with J gene TRBJ2-3; TRBD2 is a possible D gene (6 bases). The source material was peripheral blood, sampled in the second trimester of pregnancy. The CDR3 coding sequence is TGTGCCAGCAGCCCCCGTACGGTAGCGGAACCCACAGATACGCAGTATTTT. Its protein product is CASSPRTVAEPTDTQYF.